This T cell receptor (beta chain) originates from a study of blood T cell repertoires in COVID-19. On the study more broadly: Spain, Italy and the United States supplied samples that represented acute and convalescent COVID-19.

Here immunoSEQ multiplex PCR was the method, and the copy in TCRdb shows in-frame clones only, minus some. The sample lists 200,000 or so clones, approximately 84% occurring once. The CDR3 covers 16 residues. Germline lookup yields CDR1 KGHDR and CDR2 SFDVKD. Trimming left V 0 bases short and J 4 bases short, with 11 bases between. V and J are TRBV24-1 and TRBJ2-2; possibly TRBD2 for D (6 bases). The source is a woman in her 30s who had recovered from COVID-19. The sample comprised peripheral blood. The CDR3 DNA reads TGTGCCACCAGTGATTTGAAGACGGAGGGCACCGGGGAGCTGTTTTTT. Translation: CATSDLKTEGTGELFF.